This TCR beta chain was identified in a study of blood T cell repertoires in COVID-19. Study overall: The origin of the acute and convalescent COVID-19 samples was the United States, Italy and Spain. Nucleic acid was either cDNA or gDNA, and it came from T cells, B-cell-depleted T cells, or PBMCs.

Original handling: Amplification of reference gene primers provided the estimated nucleated cell counts. This table comes from immunoSEQ multiplex PCR, and its TCRdb copy is limited to in-frame clones, with some not included. That table is the source of V, J and clone size, and D and trimming were worked out from the DNA. Of tens of thousands of clones in the sample, about four fifths were seen once. The receptor was isolated from a man in his 70s with active COVID-19. Input material: peripheral blood.

This chain's CDR3 is CASNEETIPYEQYF. Here the CDR3 DNA reads TGTGCCAGCAACGAAGAGACTATTCCCTACGAGCAGTACTTC. V gene TRBV5-4 combines with J gene TRBJ2-7, with a possible D match to TRBD2 (5 bases). The CDR3 is made up of 14 amino acids. V lost 6 bases and J lost 2, with 15 bases in between. The germline CDR1 and CDR2 sequences are SGHNT and YYREEE (reference sequence).